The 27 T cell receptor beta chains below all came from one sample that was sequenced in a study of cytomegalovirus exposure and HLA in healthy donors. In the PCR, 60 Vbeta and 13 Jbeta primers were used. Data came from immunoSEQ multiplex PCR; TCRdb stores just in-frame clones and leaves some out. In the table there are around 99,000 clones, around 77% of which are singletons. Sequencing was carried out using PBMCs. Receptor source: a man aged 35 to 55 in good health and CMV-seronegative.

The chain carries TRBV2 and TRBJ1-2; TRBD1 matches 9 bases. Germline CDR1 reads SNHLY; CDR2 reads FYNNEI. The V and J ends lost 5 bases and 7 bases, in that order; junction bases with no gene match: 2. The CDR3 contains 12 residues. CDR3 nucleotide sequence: TGTGCCAGCAGTCCGGGACAGGGTGGCTACACCTTC. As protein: CASSPGQGGYTF.

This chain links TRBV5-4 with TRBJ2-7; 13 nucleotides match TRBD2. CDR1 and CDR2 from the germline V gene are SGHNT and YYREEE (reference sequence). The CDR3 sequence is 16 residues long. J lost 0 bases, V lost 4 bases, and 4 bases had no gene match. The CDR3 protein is CASSIGTSGNSYEQYF. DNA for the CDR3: TGTGCCAGCAGCATCGGGACTAGCGGGAACTCCTACGAGCAGTACTTC. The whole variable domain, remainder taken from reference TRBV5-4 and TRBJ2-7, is ETGVTQSPTHLIKTRGQQVTLRCSSQSGHNTVSWYQQALGQGPQFIFQYYREEENGRGNFPPRFSGLQFPNYSSELNVNALELDDSALYLCASSIGTSGNSYEQYFGPGTRLTVT.

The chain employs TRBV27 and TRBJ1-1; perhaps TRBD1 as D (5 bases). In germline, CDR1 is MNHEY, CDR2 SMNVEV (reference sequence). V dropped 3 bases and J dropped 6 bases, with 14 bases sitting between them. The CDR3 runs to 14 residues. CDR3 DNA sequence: TGTGCCAGCAGTTTGTCAGGTGGAGGGGCTGAAGCTTTCTTT. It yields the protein CASSLSGGGAEAFF.

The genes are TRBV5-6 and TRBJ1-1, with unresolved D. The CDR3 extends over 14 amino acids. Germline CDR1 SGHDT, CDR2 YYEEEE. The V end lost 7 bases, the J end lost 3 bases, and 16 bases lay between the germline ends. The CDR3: CASWEGPGHTEAFF. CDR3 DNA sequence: TGTGCCAGCTGGGAGGGCCCCGGACACACTGAAGCTTTCTTT.

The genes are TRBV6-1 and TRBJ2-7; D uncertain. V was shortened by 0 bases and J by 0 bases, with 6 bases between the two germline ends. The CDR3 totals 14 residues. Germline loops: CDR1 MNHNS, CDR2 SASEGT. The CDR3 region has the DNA TGTGCCAGCAGTGAAGCCAGTCGCTCCTACGAGCAGTACTTC. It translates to CASSEASRSYEQYF.

The CDR3 reads CASRLSGETQYF. In DNA, the CDR3 is TGTGCCAGCAGACTTAGCGGAGAGACCCAGTACTTC. The chain has TRBV7-8 and TRBJ2-5; a weak D match, TRBD2 (6 bases). The germline V gene has CDR1 SGHVS and CDR2 FQNEAQ. The CDR3 is 12 residues long. The V and J ends lost 6 bases and 4 bases respectively, with 9 bases between them.

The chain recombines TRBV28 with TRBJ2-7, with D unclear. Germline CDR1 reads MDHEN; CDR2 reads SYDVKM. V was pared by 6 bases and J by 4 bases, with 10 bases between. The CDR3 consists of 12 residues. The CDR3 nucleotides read TGTGCCAGCAGCCTCTCCCGGTACGAGCAGTACTTC. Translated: CASSLSRYEQYF.

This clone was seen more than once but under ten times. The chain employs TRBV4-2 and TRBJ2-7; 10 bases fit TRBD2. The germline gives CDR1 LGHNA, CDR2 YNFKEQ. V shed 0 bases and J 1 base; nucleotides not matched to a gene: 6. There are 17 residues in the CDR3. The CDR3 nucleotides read TGTGCCAGCAGCCAAGATCCTAGCGGGAGTCCGTCCTACGAGCAGTACTTC. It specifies CASSQDPSGSPSYEQYF.

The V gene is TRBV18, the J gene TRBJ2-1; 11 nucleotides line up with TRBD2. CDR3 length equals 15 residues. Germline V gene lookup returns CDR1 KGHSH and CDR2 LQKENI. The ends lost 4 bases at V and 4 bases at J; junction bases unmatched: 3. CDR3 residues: CASSRGTSGYNEQFF. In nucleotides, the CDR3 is TGTGCCAGCTCACGGGGGACTAGCGGATACAATGAGCAGTTCTTC. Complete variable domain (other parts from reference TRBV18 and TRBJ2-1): NAGVMQNPRHLVRRRGQEARLRCSPMKGHSHVYWYRQLPEEGLKFMVYLQKENIIDESGMPKERFSAEFPKEGPSILRIQQVVRGDSAAYFCASSRGTSGYNEQFFGPGTRLTVL.

The CDR3 is CASNLLAGVYNEQFF. In DNA form, the CDR3 reads TGTGCCAGTAACTTACTAGCGGGAGTCTACAATGAGCAGTTCTTC. The chain employs TRBV9 and TRBJ2-1; 11 bases line up with TRBD2. Per germline, CDR1 SGDLS and CDR2 YYNGEE. The CDR3 has 15 amino acids. The V segment lost 8 bases and the J segment 3 bases; nucleotides outside the gene matches: 7.

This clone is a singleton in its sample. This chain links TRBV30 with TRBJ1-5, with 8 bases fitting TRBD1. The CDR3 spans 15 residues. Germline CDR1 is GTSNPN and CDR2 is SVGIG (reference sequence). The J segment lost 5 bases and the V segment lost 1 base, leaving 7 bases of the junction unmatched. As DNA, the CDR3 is TGTGCCTGGAGTGCTGTCGACAGGGGACATCAGCCCCAGCATTTT. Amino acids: CAWSAVDRGHQPQHF.

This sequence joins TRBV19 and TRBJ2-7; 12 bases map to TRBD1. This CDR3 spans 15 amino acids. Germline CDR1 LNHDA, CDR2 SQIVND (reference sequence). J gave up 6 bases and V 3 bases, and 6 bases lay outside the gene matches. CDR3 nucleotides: TGTGCCAGTAGTATTATCGGGACAGGGGGCTCCGAGCAGTACTTC. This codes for CASSIIGTGGSEQYF.

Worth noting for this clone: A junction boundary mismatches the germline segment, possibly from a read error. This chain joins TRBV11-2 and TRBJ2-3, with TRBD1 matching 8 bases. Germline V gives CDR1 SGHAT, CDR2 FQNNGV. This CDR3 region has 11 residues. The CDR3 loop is CASSHKDREHF. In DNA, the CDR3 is TGTGCCAGCAGCCACAAGGACAGGGAGCATTTT.

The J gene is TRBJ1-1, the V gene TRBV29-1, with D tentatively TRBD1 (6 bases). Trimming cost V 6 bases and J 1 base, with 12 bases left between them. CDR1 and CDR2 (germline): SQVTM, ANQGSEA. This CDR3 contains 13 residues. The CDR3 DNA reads TGCAGCGTGATGACAGGCCCGAACACTGAAGCTTTCTTT. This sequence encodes CSVMTGPNTEAFF.

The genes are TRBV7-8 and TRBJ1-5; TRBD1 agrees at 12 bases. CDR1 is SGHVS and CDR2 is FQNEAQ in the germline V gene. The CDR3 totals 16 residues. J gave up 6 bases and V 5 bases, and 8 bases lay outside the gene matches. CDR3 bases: TGTGCCAGCAGCGCGAGGGACAGGGGGCGCGGTCAGCCCCAGCATTTT. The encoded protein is CASSARDRGRGQPQHF.

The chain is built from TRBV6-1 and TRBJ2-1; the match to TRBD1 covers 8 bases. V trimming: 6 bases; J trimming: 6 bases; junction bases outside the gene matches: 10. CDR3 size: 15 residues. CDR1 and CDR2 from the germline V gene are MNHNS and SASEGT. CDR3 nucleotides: TGTGCCAGCAGGTATAACACAGGGGGATCCAATGAGCAGTTCTTC. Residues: CASRYNTGGSNEQFF.

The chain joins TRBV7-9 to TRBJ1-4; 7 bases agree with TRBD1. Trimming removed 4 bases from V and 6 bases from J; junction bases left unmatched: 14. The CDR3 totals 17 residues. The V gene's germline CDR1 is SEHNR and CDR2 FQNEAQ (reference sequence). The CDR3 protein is CASSSPHLDRLDEKLFF. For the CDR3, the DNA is TGTGCCAGCAGCTCGCCACATCTGGACAGGCTTGATGAAAAACTGTTTTTT.

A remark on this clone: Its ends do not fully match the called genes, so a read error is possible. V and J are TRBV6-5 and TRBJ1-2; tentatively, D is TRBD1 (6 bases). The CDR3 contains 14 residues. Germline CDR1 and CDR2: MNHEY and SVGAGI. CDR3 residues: CTSSPLTGSEGYTF. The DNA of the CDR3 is TGTACCAGCAGTCCCCTCACAGGGAGTGAGGGCTACACCTTC.

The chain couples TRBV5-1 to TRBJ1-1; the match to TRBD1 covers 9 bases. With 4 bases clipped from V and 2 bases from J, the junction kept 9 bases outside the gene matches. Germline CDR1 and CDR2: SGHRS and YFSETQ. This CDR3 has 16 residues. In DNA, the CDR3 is TGCGCCAGCAGCCCCGTCCCGGGACAGGGAAACACTGAAGCTTTCTTT. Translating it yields CASSPVPGQGNTEAFF.

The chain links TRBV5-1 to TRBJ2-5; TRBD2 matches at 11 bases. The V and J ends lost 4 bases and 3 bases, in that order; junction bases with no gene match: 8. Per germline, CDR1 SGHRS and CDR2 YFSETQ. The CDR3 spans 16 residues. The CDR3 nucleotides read TGCGCCAGCAGCACCTCTAGCGGGGGGAAGAAAGAGACCCAGTACTTC. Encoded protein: CASSTSSGGKKETQYF.

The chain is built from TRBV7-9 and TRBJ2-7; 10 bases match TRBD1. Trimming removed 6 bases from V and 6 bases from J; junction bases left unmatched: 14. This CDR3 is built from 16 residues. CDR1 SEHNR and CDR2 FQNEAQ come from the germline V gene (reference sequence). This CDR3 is CASRDSSGTGVVEQYF. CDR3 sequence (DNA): TGTGCCAGCAGAGATTCGTCCGGGACAGGGGTTGTCGAGCAGTACTTC.

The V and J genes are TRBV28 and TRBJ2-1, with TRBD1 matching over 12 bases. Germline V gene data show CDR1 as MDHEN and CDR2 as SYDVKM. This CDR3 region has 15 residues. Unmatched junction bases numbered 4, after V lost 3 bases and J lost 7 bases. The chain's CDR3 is CASSFGTGGINEQFF. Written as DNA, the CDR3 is TGTGCCAGCAGTTTCGGGACAGGGGGCATAAATGAGCAGTTCTTC.

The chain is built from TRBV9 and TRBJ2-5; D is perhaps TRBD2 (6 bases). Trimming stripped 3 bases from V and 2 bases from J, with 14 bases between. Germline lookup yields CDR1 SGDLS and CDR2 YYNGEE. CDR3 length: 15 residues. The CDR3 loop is CASSAGGTLQETQYF. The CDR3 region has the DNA TGTGCCAGCAGCGCTGGCGGGACTCTACAAGAGACCCAGTACTTC.

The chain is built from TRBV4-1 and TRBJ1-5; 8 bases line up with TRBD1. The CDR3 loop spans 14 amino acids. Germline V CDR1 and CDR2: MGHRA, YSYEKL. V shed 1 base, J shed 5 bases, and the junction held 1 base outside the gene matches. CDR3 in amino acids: CASSQADRDQPQHF. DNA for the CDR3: TGCGCCAGCAGCCAAGCGGACAGGGATCAGCCCCAGCATTTT.

This CDR3 is CASSEYRGSTDTQYF. The CDR3 nucleotides read TGTGCCAGCAGTGAATACAGGGGTAGCACAGATACGCAGTATTTT. This chain uses TRBV2 with TRBJ2-3; 7 positions agree with TRBD1. The J segment lost 0 bases and the V segment lost 2 bases, leaving 2 bases of the junction unmatched. The CDR3 loop spans 15 amino acids. The germline V gene encodes CDR1 SNHLY and CDR2 FYNNEI.

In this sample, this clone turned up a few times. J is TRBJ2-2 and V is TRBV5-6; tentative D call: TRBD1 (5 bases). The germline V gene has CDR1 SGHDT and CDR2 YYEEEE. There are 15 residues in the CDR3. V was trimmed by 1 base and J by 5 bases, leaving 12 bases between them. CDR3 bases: TGTGCCAGCAGCTTGTATACAGGAAGAACCGGGGAGCTGTTTTTT. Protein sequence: CASSLYTGRTGELFF.

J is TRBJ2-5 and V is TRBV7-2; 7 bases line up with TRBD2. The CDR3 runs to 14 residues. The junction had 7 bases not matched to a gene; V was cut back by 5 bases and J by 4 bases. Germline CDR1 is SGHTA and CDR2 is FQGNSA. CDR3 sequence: CASSLLSGGETQYF. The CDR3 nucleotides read TGTGCCAGCAGCCTCCTGTCGGGGGGAGAGACCCAGTACTTC.